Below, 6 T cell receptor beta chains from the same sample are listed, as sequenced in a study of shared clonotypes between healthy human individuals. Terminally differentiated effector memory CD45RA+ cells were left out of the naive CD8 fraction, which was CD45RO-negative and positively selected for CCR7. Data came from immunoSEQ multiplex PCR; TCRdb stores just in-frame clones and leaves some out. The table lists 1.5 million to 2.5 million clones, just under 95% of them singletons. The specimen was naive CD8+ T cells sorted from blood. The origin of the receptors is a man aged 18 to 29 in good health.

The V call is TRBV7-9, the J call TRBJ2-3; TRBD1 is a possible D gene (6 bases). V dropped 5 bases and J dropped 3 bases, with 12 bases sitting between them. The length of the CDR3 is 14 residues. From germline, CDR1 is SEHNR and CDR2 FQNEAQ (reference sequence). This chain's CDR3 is CASSPPQGTDTQYF. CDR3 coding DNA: TGTGCCAGCAGCCCACCACAGGGAACAGATACGCAGTATTTT.

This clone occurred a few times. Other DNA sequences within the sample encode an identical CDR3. CDR3 sequence (DNA): TGTGCCAGTAGTATAGTGGAGGGCACTGAAGCTTTCTTT. Protein: CASSIVEGTEAFF. The chain has TRBV19 and TRBJ1-1, with D unresolved. This CDR3 is built from 13 residues. Trimming pared 1 base from V and 4 bases from J, leaving 7 bases between. The germline V gene encodes CDR1 LNHDA and CDR2 SQIVND (reference sequence).

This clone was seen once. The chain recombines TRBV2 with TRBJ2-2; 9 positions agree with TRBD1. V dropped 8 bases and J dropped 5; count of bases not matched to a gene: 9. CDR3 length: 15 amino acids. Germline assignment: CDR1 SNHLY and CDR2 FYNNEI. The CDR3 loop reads CASAPGQGTTGELFF. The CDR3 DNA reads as TGTGCCAGCGCCCCGGGACAGGGAACGACCGGGGAGCTGTTTTTT.

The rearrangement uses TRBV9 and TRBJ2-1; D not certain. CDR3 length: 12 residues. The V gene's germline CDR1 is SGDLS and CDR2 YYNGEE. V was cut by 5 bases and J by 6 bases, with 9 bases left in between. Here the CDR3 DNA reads TGTGCCAGCAGGGGTAGCATCAATGAGCAGTTCTTC. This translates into CASRGSINEQFF.

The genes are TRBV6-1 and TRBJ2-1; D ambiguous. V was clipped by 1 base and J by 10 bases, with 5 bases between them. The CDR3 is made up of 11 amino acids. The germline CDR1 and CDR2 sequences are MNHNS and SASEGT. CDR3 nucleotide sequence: TGTGCCAGCAGTGAAGTTGGGGAGCAGTTCTTC. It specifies CASSEVGEQFF.

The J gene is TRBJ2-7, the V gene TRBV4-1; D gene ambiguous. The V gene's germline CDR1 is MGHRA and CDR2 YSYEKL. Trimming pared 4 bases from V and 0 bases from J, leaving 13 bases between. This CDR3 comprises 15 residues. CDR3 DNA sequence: TGCGCCAGCAGCCCCCATTTCGCCAACTCCTACGAGCAGTACTTC. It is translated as CASSPHFANSYEQYF.